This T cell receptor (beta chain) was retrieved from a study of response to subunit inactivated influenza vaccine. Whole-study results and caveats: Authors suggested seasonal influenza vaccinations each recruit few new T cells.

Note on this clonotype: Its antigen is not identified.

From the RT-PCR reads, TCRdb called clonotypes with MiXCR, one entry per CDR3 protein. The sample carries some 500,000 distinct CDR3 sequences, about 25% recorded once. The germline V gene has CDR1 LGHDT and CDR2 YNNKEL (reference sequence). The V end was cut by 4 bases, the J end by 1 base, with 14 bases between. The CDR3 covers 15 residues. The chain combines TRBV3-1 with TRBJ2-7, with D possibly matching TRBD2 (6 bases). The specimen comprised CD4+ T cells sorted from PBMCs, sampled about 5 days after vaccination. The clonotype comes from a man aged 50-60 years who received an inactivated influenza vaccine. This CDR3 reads CASSLGLITSYEQYF. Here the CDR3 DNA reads TGTGCCAGCAGCCTCGGACTAATCACTTCCTACGAGCAGTACTTC.